These 20 T cell receptor beta chains originate from one sample sequenced in a study of cytomegalovirus exposure and HLA in healthy donors. Researchers ran the PCR with 60 Vbeta and 13 Jbeta primers. Here immunoSEQ multiplex PCR was the method, and the copy in TCRdb shows in-frame clones only, minus some. The table records roughly 150,000 clones, less than 65% of them present only once. What was sequenced was PBMCs. The receptor set was obtained from a woman aged 30 to 39 in good health and CMV-seropositive.

This clone has only a few counts. This chain connects TRBV9 to TRBJ2-1; 9 nucleotides agree with TRBD2. This CDR3 comprises 16 residues. In germline, CDR1 is SGDLS, CDR2 YYNGEE. J was trimmed by 2 bases and V by 0 bases; bases with no gene match: 3. The CDR3 nucleotides are TGTGCCAGCAGCGTAGGGCTAGCGGGGACCTACAATGAGCAGTTCTTC. As protein: CASSVGLAGTYNEQFF.

The chain recombines TRBV6-1 with TRBJ2-2; perhaps TRBD1 as D (6 bases). V lost 7 bases, J lost 4 bases, and 16 bases lay in between. CDR1 and CDR2 (germline): MNHNS, SASEGT. The CDR3 covers 15 residues. The CDR3 here is CASIFQVTGTGELFF. The DNA of the CDR3 is TGTGCCAGCATTTTCCAGGTGACAGGCACCGGGGAGCTGTTTTTT.

The sample holds one count of this clone. The chain has TRBV7-8 and TRBJ2-1; D is perhaps TRBD2 (5 bases). The CDR3 has 13 amino acids. Germline V gene sequence: CDR1 SGHVS, CDR2 FQNEAQ. V lost 0 bases, J lost 6 bases, and 6 bases lay in between. CDR3 coding DNA: TGTGCCAGCAGCTTAGCGCGGGTCAATGAGCAGTTCTTC. Its translation: CASSLARVNEQFF.

In its sample, this clone was seen a few times. Germline is not matched at one junction end, which may reflect a read error. V is TRBV5-1 and J is TRBJ1-1; D possibly corresponds to TRBD1 (6 bases). Germline values: CDR1 SGHRS, CDR2 YFSETQ. This CDR3 contains 15 residues. Written as DNA, the CDR3 is TGCGCCAGCAGGACGTCAGGGGATTTGAAGACTGAAGCTTTCTTT. The encoded protein is CASRTSGDLKTEAFF.

This clone was seen only once. The chain recombines TRBV6-5 with TRBJ1-2; 7 bases fit TRBD1. With V trimmed by 8 bases and J by 8 bases, 11 bases remained unmatched. Germline CDR1 is MNHEY and CDR2 is SVGAGI. The CDR3 length is 13 residues. CDR3 in amino acids: CASVAQGTMGYTF. The DNA for the CDR3 is TGTGCCAGCGTTGCACAGGGGACGATGGGCTACACCTTC.

This clone was detected only a few times. This chain connects TRBV5-1 to TRBJ1-5, with D possibly being TRBD1 (5 bases). Germline V gives CDR1 SGHRS, CDR2 YFSETQ. V was trimmed by 3 bases and J by 6 bases, leaving 10 bases between them. The CDR3 runs to 13 residues. The CDR3 here is CASSSLGGQPQHF. The CDR3 DNA sequence: TGCGCCAGCAGCTCGCTCGGGGGTCAGCCCCAGCATTTT.

The chain combines TRBV4-1 with TRBJ1-1; tentatively, D is TRBD1 (5 bases). V shed 2 bases and J shed 1 base, with 8 bases lying between them. The CDR3 consists of 14 residues. The germline gives CDR1 MGHRA, CDR2 YSYEKL. CDR3 nucleotides: TGCGCCAGCAGCCAAAGGGGATGGAACACTGAAGCTTTCTTT. Translating it yields CASSQRGWNTEAFF.

This chain joins TRBV30 and TRBJ2-1, with a possible D match to TRBD2 (6 bases). Per germline, CDR1 GTSNPN and CDR2 SVGIG (reference sequence). V lost 3 bases to trimming and J lost 2 bases, with 11 bases between them. CDR3 length: 14 amino acids. The CDR3 DNA is TGTGCCTGGAGCGGGACTTATACCTACAATGAGCAGTTCTTC. As protein: CAWSGTYTYNEQFF.

The chain employs TRBV6-5 and TRBJ2-3; 8 nucleotides line up with TRBD1. With V trimmed by 6 bases and J by 10 bases, 6 bases remained unmatched. CDR1 MNHEY and CDR2 SVGAGI come from the germline V gene. The CDR3 covers 12 residues. The CDR3 sequence: CASRQGGSAQYF. The CDR3 DNA follows: TGTGCCAGCAGACAGGGGGGAAGTGCGCAGTATTTT.

The chain is built from TRBV2 and TRBJ1-2; a weak D match, TRBD1 (5 bases). V lost 6 bases to trimming and J lost 7 bases, with 18 bases between them. This CDR3 has 14 amino acids. Germline V gives CDR1 SNHLY, CDR2 FYNNEI. CDR3 bases: TGTGCCAGCAGCCCCCCTACAGGACCCTTTGGCTACACCTTC. The encoded protein is CASSPPTGPFGYTF.

J is TRBJ1-1 and V is TRBV5-1, with D perhaps matching TRBD1 (5 bases). CDR3 size: 13 residues. The germline V gene encodes CDR1 SGHRS and CDR2 YFSETQ. V dropped 3 bases and J dropped 4 bases, with 10 bases sitting between them. The CDR3 reads CASSSHGGTEAFF. The CDR3 DNA sequence: TGCGCCAGCAGCTCGCACGGGGGCACTGAAGCTTTCTTT.

The V call is TRBV2, the J call TRBJ1-2; D is unclear. The CDR3 spans 13 residues. V lost 0 bases and J 3 bases, leaving 5 bases between the germline ends. Germline V lookup: CDR1 SNHLY, CDR2 FYNNEI. Here the CDR3 reads CASSEATHYGYTF. As DNA, the CDR3 is TGTGCCAGCAGTGAAGCTACACACTATGGCTACACCTTC.

This rearrangement joins TRBV2 to TRBJ1-4; D is unresolved. V shed 4 bases and J shed 5 bases, with 23 bases lying between them. The CDR3 contains 18 residues. In germline, CDR1 is SNHLY, CDR2 FYNNEI. DNA of the CDR3: TGTGCCAGCAGTGCAGCTTACTCGACCGGTCGGGAGAATGAAAAACTGTTTTTT. It encodes CASSAAYSTGRENEKLFF.

The CDR3 loop is CASRSSGNTQYF. The CDR3 DNA reads as TGTGCCAGCAGAAGCTCCGGGAACACGCAGTATTTT. V gene TRBV28 combines with J gene TRBJ2-3, with D perhaps matching TRBD2 (5 bases). CDR1 is MDHEN and CDR2 is SYDVKM in the germline V gene. Trimming shortened V by 6 bases and J by 9 bases, and 13 bases separated the two germline ends. This CDR3 has 12 residues.

The chain uses TRBV5-6 and TRBJ1-5; perhaps TRBD1 as D (5 bases). Trimming pared 0 bases from V and 2 bases from J, leaving 9 bases between. The length of the CDR3 is 15 residues. In germline, CDR1 is SGHDT, CDR2 YYEEEE. CDR3 nucleotide sequence: TGTGCCAGCAGCTTGGCGGGGGGTGGCAATCAGCCCCAGCATTTT. As protein: CASSLAGGGNQPQHF.

The chain carries TRBV18 and TRBJ1-3, with D uncertain. Germline lookup yields CDR1 KGHSH and CDR2 LQKENI. This CDR3 contains 15 residues. Between the trimmed V and J ends, which lost 5 bases and 0 bases, there was a span of 11 bases. This chain's CDR3 is CASSWTGNSGNTIYF. DNA for the CDR3: TGTGCCAGCTCATGGACGGGAAACTCTGGAAACACCATATATTTT.

This sequence joins TRBV4-2 and TRBJ2-1; 10 bases are shared with TRBD2. The CDR3 spans 17 residues. Unmatched junction bases numbered 11, after V lost 3 bases and J lost 6 bases. Germline CDR1 reads LGHNA; CDR2 reads YNFKEQ. This CDR3 reads CASSQTLSGRAGNEQFF. The CDR3 nucleotides read TGTGCCAGCAGCCAGACCTTGAGCGGGAGGGCGGGCAATGAGCAGTTCTTC.

This chain uses TRBV2 with TRBJ2-5; D perhaps matches TRBD1 (6 bases). The V and J ends lost 5 bases and 1 base respectively, with 11 bases between them. Per germline, CDR1 SNHLY and CDR2 FYNNEI. This CDR3 spans 14 amino acids. CDR3 in amino acids: CASSLRTAQETQYF. The CDR3 DNA reads TGTGCCAGCAGTCTTAGGACAGCCCAAGAGACCCAGTACTTC.

This chain uses TRBV5-4 with TRBJ1-4, with 9 nucleotides matching TRBD1. The germline CDR1 and CDR2 sequences are SGHNT and YYREEE (reference sequence). Trimming took 5 bases from V and 11 from J; bases not matched to a gene: 16. This CDR3 region has 16 residues. CDR3 bases: TGTGCCAGCAGTTACATGAACAGGGCGGGGACAGGGAAACTGTTTTTT. This translates into CASSYMNRAGTGKLFF.

The chain is built from TRBV27 and TRBJ1-2; 7 bases map to TRBD1. The germline gives CDR1 MNHEY, CDR2 SMNVEV (reference sequence). The CDR3 contains 15 residues. V was clipped by 0 bases and J by 3 bases; unmatched bases: 4. The CDR3 coding sequence is TGTGCCAGCAGTTTATCAGTAGGGGGCCACTATGGCTACACCTTC. Translating gives CASSLSVGGHYGYTF.